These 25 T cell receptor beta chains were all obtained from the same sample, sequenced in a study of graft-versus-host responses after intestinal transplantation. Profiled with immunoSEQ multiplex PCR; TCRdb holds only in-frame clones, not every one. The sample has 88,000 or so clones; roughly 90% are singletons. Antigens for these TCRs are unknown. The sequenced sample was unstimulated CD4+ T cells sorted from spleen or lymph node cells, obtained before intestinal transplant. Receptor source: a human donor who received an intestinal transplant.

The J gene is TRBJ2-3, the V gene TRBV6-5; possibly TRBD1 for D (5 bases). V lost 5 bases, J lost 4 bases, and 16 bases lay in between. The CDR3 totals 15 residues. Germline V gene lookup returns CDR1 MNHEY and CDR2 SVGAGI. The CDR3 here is CASSPLGAGADTQYF. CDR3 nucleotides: TGTGCCAGCAGTCCCCTTGGGGCCGGCGCAGATACGCAGTATTTT.

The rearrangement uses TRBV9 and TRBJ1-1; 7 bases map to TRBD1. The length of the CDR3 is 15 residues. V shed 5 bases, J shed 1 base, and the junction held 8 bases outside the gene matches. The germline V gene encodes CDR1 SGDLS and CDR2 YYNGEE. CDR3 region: CASRTGPEGNTEAFF. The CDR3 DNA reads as TGTGCCAGCAGGACAGGGCCCGAGGGGAACACTGAAGCTTTCTTT.

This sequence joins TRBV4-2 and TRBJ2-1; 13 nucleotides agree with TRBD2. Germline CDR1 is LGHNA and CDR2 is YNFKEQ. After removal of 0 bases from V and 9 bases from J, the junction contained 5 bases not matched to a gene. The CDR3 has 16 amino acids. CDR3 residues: CASSQDGLAGDLEQFF. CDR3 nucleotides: TGTGCCAGCAGCCAAGACGGACTAGCGGGGGACCTTGAGCAGTTCTTC.

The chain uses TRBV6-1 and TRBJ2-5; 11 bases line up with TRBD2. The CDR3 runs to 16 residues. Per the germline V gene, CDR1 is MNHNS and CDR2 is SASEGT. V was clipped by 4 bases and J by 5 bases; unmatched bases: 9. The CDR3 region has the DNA TGTGCCAGCAGTGTCGGTAGCGGGGGGGCCAGGGAGACCCAGTACTTC. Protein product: CASSVGSGGARETQYF.

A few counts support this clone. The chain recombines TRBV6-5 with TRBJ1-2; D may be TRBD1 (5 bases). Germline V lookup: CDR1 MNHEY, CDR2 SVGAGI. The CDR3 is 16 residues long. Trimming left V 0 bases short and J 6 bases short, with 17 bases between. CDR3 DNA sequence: TGTGCCAGCAGTTACTCGGAGACAGCGGGGGGGGATGGCTACACCTTC. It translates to CASSYSETAGGDGYTF.

Here the CDR3 reads CASRQSLNTEAFF. In DNA, the CDR3 is TGTGCCAGCAGACAATCCTTGAACACTGAAGCTTTCTTT. This chain connects TRBV7-9 to TRBJ1-1; D remains ambiguous. The CDR3 contains 13 residues. Trimming removed 6 bases at V and 0 bases at J, with 8 bases between. Germline CDR1 is SEHNR and CDR2 is FQNEAQ (reference sequence).

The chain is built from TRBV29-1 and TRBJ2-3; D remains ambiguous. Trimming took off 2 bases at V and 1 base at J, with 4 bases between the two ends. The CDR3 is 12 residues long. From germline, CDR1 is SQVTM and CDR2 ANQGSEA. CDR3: CSVETGTDTQYF. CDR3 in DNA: TGCAGCGTTGAAACAGGCACAGATACGCAGTATTTT.

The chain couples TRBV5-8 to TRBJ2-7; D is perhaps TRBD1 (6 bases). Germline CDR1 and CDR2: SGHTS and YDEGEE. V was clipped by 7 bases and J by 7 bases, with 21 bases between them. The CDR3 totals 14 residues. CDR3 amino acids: CASLRGQGLGEQYF. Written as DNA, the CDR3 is TGTGCCAGCCTTCGCGGGCAGGGGCTGGGGGAGCAGTACTTC.

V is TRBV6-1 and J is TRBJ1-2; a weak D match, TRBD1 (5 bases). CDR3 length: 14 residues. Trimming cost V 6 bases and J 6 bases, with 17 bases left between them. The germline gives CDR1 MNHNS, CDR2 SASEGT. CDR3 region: CASSPGWGVDGYTF. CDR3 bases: TGTGCCAGCAGCCCCGGGTGGGGGGTCGATGGCTACACCTTC.

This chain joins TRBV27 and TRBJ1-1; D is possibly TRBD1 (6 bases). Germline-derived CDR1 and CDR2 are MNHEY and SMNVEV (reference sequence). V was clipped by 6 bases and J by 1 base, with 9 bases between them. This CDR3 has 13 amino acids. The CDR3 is CASSVQGNTEAFF. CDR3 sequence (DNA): TGTGCCAGCAGCGTACAGGGGAACACTGAAGCTTTCTTT.

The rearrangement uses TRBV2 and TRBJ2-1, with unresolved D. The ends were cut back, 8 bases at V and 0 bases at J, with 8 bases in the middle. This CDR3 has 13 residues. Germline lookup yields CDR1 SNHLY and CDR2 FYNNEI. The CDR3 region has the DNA TGTGCCAGCCGTCAGGACTCCTACAATGAGCAGTTCTTC. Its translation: CASRQDSYNEQFF.

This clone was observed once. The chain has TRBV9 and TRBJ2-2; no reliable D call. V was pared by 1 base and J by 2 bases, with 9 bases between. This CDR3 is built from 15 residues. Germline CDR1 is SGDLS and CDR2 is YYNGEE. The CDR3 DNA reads TGTGCCAGCAGCGTAATGCAGGATAACACCGGGGAGCTGTTTTTT. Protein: CASSVMQDNTGELFF.

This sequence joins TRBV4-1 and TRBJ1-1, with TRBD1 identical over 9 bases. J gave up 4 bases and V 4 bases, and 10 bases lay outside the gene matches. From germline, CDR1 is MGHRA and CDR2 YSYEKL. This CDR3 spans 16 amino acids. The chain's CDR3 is CASSPVGTGTRTEAFF. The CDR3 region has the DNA TGCGCCAGCAGCCCCGTGGGGACAGGGACGCGCACTGAAGCTTTCTTT.

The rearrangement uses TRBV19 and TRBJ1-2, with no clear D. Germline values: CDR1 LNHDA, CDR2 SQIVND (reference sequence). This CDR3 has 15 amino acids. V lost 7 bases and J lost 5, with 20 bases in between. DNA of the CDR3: TGTGCCAGTATCTCCCAGCGGGGAGGTTGGTATGGCTACACCTTC. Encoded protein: CASISQRGGWYGYTF.

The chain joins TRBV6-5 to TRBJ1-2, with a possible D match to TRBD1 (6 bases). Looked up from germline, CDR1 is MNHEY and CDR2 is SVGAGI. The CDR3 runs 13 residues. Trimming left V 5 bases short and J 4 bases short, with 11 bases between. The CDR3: CASSPQGTYGYTF. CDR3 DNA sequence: TGTGCCAGCAGTCCGCAGGGGACCTATGGCTACACCTTC.

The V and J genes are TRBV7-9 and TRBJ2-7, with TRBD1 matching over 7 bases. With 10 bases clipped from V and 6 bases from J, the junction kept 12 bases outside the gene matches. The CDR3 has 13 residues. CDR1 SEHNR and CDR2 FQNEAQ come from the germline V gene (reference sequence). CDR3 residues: CAIPRDRAGEQYF. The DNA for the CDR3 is TGTGCCATCCCCCGCGACAGGGCGGGCGAGCAGTACTTC.

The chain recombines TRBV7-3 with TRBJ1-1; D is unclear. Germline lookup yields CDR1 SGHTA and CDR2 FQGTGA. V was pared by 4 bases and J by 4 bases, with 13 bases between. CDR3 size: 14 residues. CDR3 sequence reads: CASSSGGFGTEAFF. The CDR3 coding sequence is TGTGCCAGCAGCTCGGGAGGGTTCGGCACTGAAGCTTTCTTT.

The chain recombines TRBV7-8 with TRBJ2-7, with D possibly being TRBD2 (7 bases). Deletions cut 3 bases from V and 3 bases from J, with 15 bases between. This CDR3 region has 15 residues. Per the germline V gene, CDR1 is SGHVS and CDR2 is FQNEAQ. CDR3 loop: CASSLTEGGYYEQYF. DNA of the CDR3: TGTGCCAGCAGCTTGACGGAGGGGGGGTACTACGAGCAGTACTTC. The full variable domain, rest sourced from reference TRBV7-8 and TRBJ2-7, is GAGVSQSPRYKVAKRGQDVALRCDPISGHVSLFWYQQALGQGPEFLTYFQNEAQLDKSGLPSDRFFAERPEGSVSTLKIQRTQQEDSAVYLCASSLTEGGYYEQYFGPGTRLTVT.

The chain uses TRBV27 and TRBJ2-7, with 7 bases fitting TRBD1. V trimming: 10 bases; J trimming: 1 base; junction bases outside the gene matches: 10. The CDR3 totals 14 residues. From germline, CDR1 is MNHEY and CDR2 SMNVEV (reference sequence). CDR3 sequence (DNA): TGTGCCACCCGCGACAGGGCGTTATCCTACGAGCAGTACTTC. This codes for CATRDRALSYEQYF.

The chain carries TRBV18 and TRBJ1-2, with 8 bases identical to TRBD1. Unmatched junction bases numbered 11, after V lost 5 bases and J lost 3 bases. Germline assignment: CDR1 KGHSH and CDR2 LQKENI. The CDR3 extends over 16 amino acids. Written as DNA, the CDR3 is TGTGCCAGCTCAGCCGGACAGGGTTGGGAGGACTATGGCTACACCTTC. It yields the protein CASSAGQGWEDYGYTF.

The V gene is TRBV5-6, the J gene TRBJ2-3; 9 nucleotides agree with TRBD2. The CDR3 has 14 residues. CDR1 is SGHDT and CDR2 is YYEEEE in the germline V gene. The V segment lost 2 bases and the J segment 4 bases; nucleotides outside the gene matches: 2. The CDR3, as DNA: TGTGCCAGCAGCTTCCGGACTAGCGCAGATACGCAGTATTTT. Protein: CASSFRTSADTQYF.

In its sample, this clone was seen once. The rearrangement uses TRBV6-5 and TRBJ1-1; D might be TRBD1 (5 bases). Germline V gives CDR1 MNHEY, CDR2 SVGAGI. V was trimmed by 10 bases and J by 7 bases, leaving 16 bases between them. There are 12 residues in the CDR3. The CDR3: CATESRRGEAFF. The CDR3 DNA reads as TGTGCCACCGAATCAAGGAGGGGTGAAGCTTTCTTT.

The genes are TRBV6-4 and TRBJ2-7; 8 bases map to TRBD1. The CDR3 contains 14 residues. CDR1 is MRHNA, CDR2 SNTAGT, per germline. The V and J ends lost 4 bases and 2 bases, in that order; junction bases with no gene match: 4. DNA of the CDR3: TGTGCCAGCAGTGGACAGGGGTACCCCTACGAGCAGTACTTC. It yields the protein CASSGQGYPYEQYF.

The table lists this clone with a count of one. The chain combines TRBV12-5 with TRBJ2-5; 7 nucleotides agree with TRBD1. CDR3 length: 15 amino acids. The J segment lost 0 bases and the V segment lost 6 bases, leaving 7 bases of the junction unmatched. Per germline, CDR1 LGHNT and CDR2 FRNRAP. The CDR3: CASGLGQTYQETQYF. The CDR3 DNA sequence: TGTGCTAGTGGGCTGGGACAGACATACCAAGAGACCCAGTACTTC. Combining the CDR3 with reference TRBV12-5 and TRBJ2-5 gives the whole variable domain DARVTQTPRHKVTEMGQEVTMRCQPILGHNTVFWYRQTMMQGLELLAYFRNRAPLDDSGMPKDRFSAEMPDATLATLKIQPSEPRDSAVYFCASGLGQTYQETQYFGPGTRLLVL.

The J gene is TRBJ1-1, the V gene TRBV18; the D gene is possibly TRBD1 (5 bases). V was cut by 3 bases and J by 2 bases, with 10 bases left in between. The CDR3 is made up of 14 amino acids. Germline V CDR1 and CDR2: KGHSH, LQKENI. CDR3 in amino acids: CASSPKTANTEAFF. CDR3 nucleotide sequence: TGTGCCAGCTCACCGAAGACAGCCAACACTGAAGCTTTCTTT.